This T cell receptor (beta chain) was documented in a study of blood T cell repertoires in COVID-19. Background on the study: Specimens from acute and convalescent COVID-19 originated in the United States, Italy and Spain.

Germline V gene data show CDR1 as SGHAT and CDR2 as FQNNGV. Trimming took 1 base from V and 10 from J, leaving 14 bases between them. This CDR3 comprises 15 residues. This clone was observed a handful of times. Authors' processing steps: For nucleated cells, counts were estimated from reference gene primer amplification. Sequencing was performed with immunoSEQ multiplex PCR; in TCRdb, only in-frame clones are kept and a portion is missing. V, J and clone size are taken as reported in that table, and D and trimming were inferred from the DNA itself. The table includes some 130,000 clones, more than 75% detected once.

The origin of this receptor is a man older than 75 with acute or convalescent COVID-19. The sequenced sample consisted of peripheral blood. The chain couples TRBV11-2 to TRBJ1-6; tentative D call: TRBD1 (6 bases). CDR3 coding DNA: TGTGCCAGCAGCTTAGCTCAGGGGACGGCGTCACCCCTCCACTTT. Translated: CASSLAQGTASPLHF.